Each of the 16 T cell receptor beta chains below was sequenced from the same sample in a study of control samples from healthy donors and cancer patients. Generated by immunoSEQ multiplex PCR, the TCRdb table keeps only in-frame clones and is missing some. The table records about 44,000 clones, approximately 87% of them present only once. Input material: PBMCs. These TCRs come from a woman in her sixties with lung cancer.

CDR3 region: CASSNSGGGRNSPLHF. CDR3 DNA: TGTGCCAGCAGCAACTCAGGGGGTGGTCGAAATTCACCCCTCCACTTT. The chain combines TRBV13 with TRBJ1-6; 7 nucleotides align to TRBD1. The germline gives CDR1 PRHDT, CDR2 FYEKMQ (reference sequence). CDR3 length: 16 residues. The J segment lost 7 bases and the V segment lost 5 bases, leaving 11 bases of the junction unmatched.

The genes are TRBV5-5 and TRBJ1-4, with D unresolved. Trimming took off 2 bases at V and 4 bases at J, with 9 bases between the two ends. This CDR3 comprises 14 residues. Germline V gene lookup returns CDR1 SGHKS and CDR2 YYEKEE (reference sequence). CDR3 protein: CASSFGRNNEKLFF. CDR3 nucleotide sequence: TGTGCCAGCAGCTTTGGGCGGAATAATGAAAAACTGTTTTTT.

J is TRBJ1-2 and V is TRBV19; 7 nucleotides line up with TRBD1. Losses at the gene ends were 3 bases for V and 2 bases for J; bases not matched to a gene: 6. Germline V gives CDR1 LNHDA, CDR2 SQIVND (reference sequence). The CDR3 is made up of 15 amino acids. In DNA form, the CDR3 reads TGTGCCAGTAGTATGCAGGGGGGCAGGAACTATGGCTACACCTTC. Protein sequence: CASSMQGGRNYGYTF. The full variable domain, rest sourced from reference TRBV19 and TRBJ1-2, is DGGITQSPKYLFRKEGQNVTLSCEQNLNHDAMYWYRQDPGQGLRLIYYSQIVNDFQKGDIAEGYSVSREKKESFPLTVTSAQKNPTAFYLCASSMQGGRNYGYTFGSGTRLTVV.

This clone turned up a few times. V is TRBV29-1 and J is TRBJ1-2; D is possibly TRBD1 (5 bases). Trimming removed 6 bases from V and 4 bases from J, with 15 bases in between. The CDR3 runs 13 residues. In germline, CDR1 is SQVTM, CDR2 ANQGSEA. CDR3 amino acids: CSVGSGIGYGYTF. The CDR3 nucleotides are TGCAGCGTGGGCTCAGGGATAGGCTATGGCTACACCTTC.

The V and J genes are TRBV27 and TRBJ1-5; tentative D call: TRBD1 (6 bases). Looked up from germline, CDR1 is MNHEY and CDR2 is SMNVEV (reference sequence). Deletions cut 5 bases from V and 2 bases from J, with 19 bases between. The length of the CDR3 is 17 residues. CDR3: CASSPEIQGVGNQPQHF. Here the CDR3 DNA reads TGTGCCAGCAGTCCCGAAATACAGGGAGTAGGCAATCAGCCCCAGCATTTT.

V and J are TRBV7-9 and TRBJ2-7; no definite D call. Trimming shortened V by 0 bases and J by 5 bases, and 5 bases separated the two germline ends. CDR1 is SEHNR, CDR2 FQNEAQ, per germline (reference sequence). The CDR3 is 12 amino acids. The CDR3 spells CASSLAHNEQYF. The CDR3 nucleotides are TGTGCCAGCAGCTTAGCGCATAACGAGCAGTACTTC.

The V gene is TRBV4-2, the J gene TRBJ2-6; TRBD2 matches 7 bases. CDR1 is LGHNA, CDR2 YNFKEQ, per germline. J gave up 2 bases and V 0 bases, and 10 bases lay outside the gene matches. CDR3 length: 19 amino acids. The CDR3 is CASSQESLGRAAGANVLTF. CDR3 nucleotides: TGTGCCAGCAGCCAAGAGTCTTTGGGGAGGGCCGCTGGGGCCAACGTCCTGACTTTC.

The rearrangement uses TRBV3-1 (or the pseudogene TRBV3-2) and TRBJ2-7; D is unclear. The germline CDR1 and CDR2 sequences are LGHDT and YNNKEL (reference sequence). The CDR3 runs 14 residues. Trimming removed 0 bases at V and 2 bases at J, with 8 bases between. CDR3 loop: CASSQDVGTYEQYF. The CDR3 nucleotides are TGTGCCAGCAGCCAAGATGTGGGAACCTACGAGCAGTACTTC.

The V and J genes are TRBV7-2 and TRBJ1-2; unclear D gene. The CDR3 extends over 14 amino acids. The V end was cut by 5 bases, the J end by 7 bases, with 17 bases between. The germline V gene encodes CDR1 SGHTA and CDR2 FQGNSA. CDR3 amino acids: CASSTPDGRFGYTF. The CDR3 DNA reads TGTGCCAGCAGCACTCCGGATGGCAGATTTGGCTACACCTTC.

This chain connects TRBV7-2 to TRBJ2-1, with TRBD2 matching over 12 bases. Germline CDR1 reads SGHTA; CDR2 reads FQGNSA. J was trimmed by 15 bases and V by 5 bases; bases with no gene match: 14. The CDR3 sequence is 15 residues long. DNA for the CDR3: TGTGCCAGCAGCGCTACGGGACTAGCGGGCCTGGGGGGGTTCTTC. Amino acid sequence: CASSATGLAGLGGFF.

This clone has only one observation. This rearrangement joins TRBV12-5 to TRBJ2-7; 9 bases are shared with TRBD2. Germline CDR1 is LGHNT and CDR2 is FRNRAP. With 6 bases clipped from V and 6 bases from J, the junction kept 0 bases outside the gene matches. The CDR3 extends over 11 amino acids. The CDR3 here is CASGLAGEQYF. The DNA for the CDR3 is TGTGCTAGTGGACTAGCGGGCGAGCAGTACTTC. The variable domain in full, completed from reference TRBV12-5 and TRBJ2-7, reads DARVTQTPRHKVTEMGQEVTMRCQPILGHNTVFWYRQTMMQGLELLAYFRNRAPLDDSGMPKDRFSAEMPDATLATLKIQPSEPRDSAVYFCASGLAGEQYFGPGTRLTVT.

V is TRBV14 and J is TRBJ2-7; tentative D call: TRBD2 (6 bases). V lost 0 bases and J lost 6, with 9 bases in between. Germline V gene lookup returns CDR1 SGHDN and CDR2 FVKESK. There are 13 residues in the CDR3. The CDR3 loop reads CASSQEGGIEQYF. The CDR3 coding sequence is TGTGCCAGCAGCCAAGAAGGCGGGATCGAGCAGTACTTC.

This sequence joins TRBV9 and TRBJ1-2; 7 positions match TRBD1. CDR3 length: 13 amino acids. CDR1 and CDR2 from the germline V gene are SGDLS and YYNGEE. The V and J ends lost 9 bases and 4 bases, in that order; junction bases with no gene match: 9. The CDR3, as DNA: TGTGCCACTACTCGACAGGGTGGCTATGGCTACACCTTC. This sequence encodes CATTRQGGYGYTF. The full variable domain, in which reference TRBV9 and TRBJ1-2 provide the parts outside the CDR3, is DSGVTQTPKHLITATGQRVTLRCSPRSGDLSVYWYQQSLDQGLQFLIQYYNGEERAKGNILERFSAQQFPDLHSELNLSSLELGDSALYFCATTRQGGYGYTFGSGTRLTVV.

This sequence joins TRBV4-1 and TRBJ1-5; 9 positions agree with TRBD1. Germline V gene sequence: CDR1 MGHRA, CDR2 YSYEKL. The CDR3 runs to 14 residues. The V and J ends lost 5 bases and 2 bases, in that order; junction bases with no gene match: 1. The CDR3 bases are TGCGCCAGCAGCAGGGACAGGGGCAATCAGCCCCAGCATTTT. It specifies CASSRDRGNQPQHF.

V usage is TRBV2 and J usage is TRBJ1-2, with 10 bases that match TRBD1. CDR3 size: 14 residues. CDR1 and CDR2 (germline): SNHLY, FYNNEI. Trimming removed 6 bases from V and 7 bases from J; junction bases left unmatched: 8. The CDR3 region has the DNA TGTGCCAGCAGGGACAGGGGGTCCTGGCGTGGCTACACCTTC. The encoded protein is CASRDRGSWRGYTF.

This clone was observed a few times. The chain links TRBV11-2 to TRBJ1-3; D is ambiguous. The CDR3 extends over 14 amino acids. The germline gives CDR1 SGHAT, CDR2 FQNNGV. Between the trimmed V and J ends, which lost 6 bases and 4 bases, there was a span of 13 bases. The DNA for the CDR3 is TGTGCCAGCAGTGGAGGCCCGCGGGGAAACACCATATATTTT. The encoded protein is CASSGGPRGNTIYF.